Each of the 16 T cell receptor beta chains below was sequenced from the same sample in a study of sequential checkpoint blockade in melanoma. The treatment: randomized to nivolumab then ipilimumab (arm A) or the reverse (arm B). Sequenced by immunoSEQ multiplex PCR; TCRdb stores in-frame clones only, minus some. The profile covers about 10,000 clones, with over 75% appearing a single time and roughly 53% taken by the ten largest. Sample: CD8+ T cells sorted from blood (inferred from file names), taken from a patient given nivolumab and ipilimumab in sequence. The source is a human donor with melanoma.

The chain links TRBV4-1 to TRBJ2-7; D may be TRBD1 (7 bases). Trimming removed 1 base at V and 0 bases at J, with 10 bases between. This CDR3 has 15 amino acids. Per germline, CDR1 MGHRA and CDR2 YSYEKL. The CDR3 coding sequence is TGCGCCAGCAGCCAAGGCGGGGACAGCTCCTACGAGCAGTACTTC. Translating gives CASSQGGDSSYEQYF.

The table lists this clone with a few counts. The genes are TRBV7-8 and TRBJ1-2; tentatively, D is TRBD1 (5 bases). CDR3 length: 13 amino acids. Looked up from germline, CDR1 is SGHVS and CDR2 is FQNEAQ. Trimming left V 0 bases short and J 7 bases short, with 9 bases between. The chain's CDR3 is CASSLAPGSGYTF. CDR3 in DNA: TGTGCCAGCAGCTTAGCACCAGGGTCTGGCTACACCTTC.

The V gene is TRBV30, the J gene TRBJ1-6; no definite D call. The germline V gene encodes CDR1 GTSNPN and CDR2 SVGIG (reference sequence). Between the trimmed V and J ends, which lost 2 bases and 0 bases, there was a span of 11 bases. The CDR3 is 16 residues long. CDR3 protein: CAWSRTRSSYNSPLHF. In DNA, the CDR3 is TGTGCCTGGAGTCGAACCCGGAGCTCCTATAATTCACCCCTCCACTTT. The full variable domain, its missing parts supplied by reference TRBV30 and TRBJ1-6, is SQTIHQWPATLVQPVGSPLSLECTVEGTSNPNLYWYRQAAGRGLQLLFYSVGIGQISSEVPQNLSASRPQDRQFILSSKKLLLSDSGFYLCAWSRTRSSYNSPLHFGNGTRLTVT.

This chain connects TRBV7-8 to TRBJ1-2; D gene ambiguous. This CDR3 is built from 14 residues. Trimming removed 0 bases from V and 7 bases from J, with 12 bases in between. Germline V gene data show CDR1 as SGHVS and CDR2 as FQNEAQ. CDR3: CASSLAVTAGGYTF. CDR3 DNA: TGTGCCAGCAGCTTAGCGGTCACAGCGGGTGGCTACACCTTC.

The rearrangement links TRBV4-1 to TRBJ2-7; TRBD1 agrees at 8 bases. Losses at the gene ends were 2 bases for V and 1 base for J; bases not matched to a gene: 4. The length of the CDR3 is 15 residues. Germline V gene lookup returns CDR1 MGHRA and CDR2 YSYEKL. CDR3 DNA sequence: TGCGCCAGCAGCCAACCGACAGGGGCATCCTACGAGCAGTACTTC. It specifies CASSQPTGASYEQYF.

A note on this clone: The identical CDR3 is also encoded by other nucleotide sequences in the sample. The chain recombines TRBV2 with TRBJ1-2, with no clear D. V was pared by 0 bases and J by 2 bases, with 4 bases between. Looked up from germline, CDR1 is SNHLY and CDR2 is FYNNEI. This CDR3 spans 13 amino acids. The CDR3 loop reads CASSEAQNYGYTF. The CDR3 DNA follows: TGTGCCAGCAGTGAAGCTCAGAACTATGGCTACACCTTC.

This clone is labeled as medium-sized. The chain joins TRBV5-4 to TRBJ1-1; no clear D. With 0 bases removed from V and 1 base from J, the gap between germline ends came to 10 bases. Germline assignment: CDR1 SGHNT and CDR2 YYREEE (reference sequence). This CDR3 contains 15 residues. The DNA of the CDR3 is TGTGCCAGCAGCTTGGCCCCGGAGACGAACACTGAAGCTTTCTTT. Translated: CASSLAPETNTEAFF. Supplemented by reference TRBV5-4 and TRBJ1-1, the full variable domain reads ETGVTQSPTHLIKTRGQQVTLRCSSQSGHNTVSWYQQALGQGPQFIFQYYREEENGRGNFPPRFSGLQFPNYSSELNVNALELDDSALYLCASSLAPETNTEAFFGQGTRLTVV.

The J gene is TRBJ2-3, the V gene TRBV5-5, with D tentatively TRBD2 (5 bases). The germline V and J ends were trimmed by 0 bases and 1 base, with 12 bases remaining between them. The CDR3 sequence is 16 residues long. The germline CDR1 and CDR2 sequences are SGHKS and YYEKEE (reference sequence). CDR3 nucleotide sequence: TGTGCCAGCAGCTTGGCCGACTACCTAGGCACAGATACGCAGTATTTT. It yields the protein CASSLADYLGTDTQYF.

This clone came up once. This sequence joins TRBV19 and TRBJ1-5, with TRBD1 matching over 8 bases. The CDR3 runs 14 residues. Germline values: CDR1 LNHDA, CDR2 SQIVND (reference sequence). V shed 4 bases and J 4 bases; nucleotides not matched to a gene: 3. CDR3 sequence (DNA): TGTGCCAGTAGTACAGGACAGGGTAATCAGCCCCAGCATTTT. It is translated as CASSTGQGNQPQHF. Variable domain in full (rest from reference TRBV19 and TRBJ1-5): DGGITQSPKYLFRKEGQNVTLSCEQNLNHDAMYWYRQDPGQGLRLIYYSQIVNDFQKGDIAEGYSVSREKKESFPLTVTSAQKNPTAFYLCASSTGQGNQPQHFGDGTRLSIL.

V and J are TRBV5-6 and TRBJ1-5; D gene unclear. The V and J ends lost 3 bases and 1 base respectively, with 8 bases between them. The CDR3 runs to 14 residues. CDR1 is SGHDT and CDR2 is YYEEEE in the germline V gene. CDR3 residues: CASSSRGSNQPQHF. The CDR3 DNA reads TGTGCCAGCAGCTCACGAGGGAGCAATCAGCCCCAGCATTTT.

The genes are TRBV11-2 and TRBJ2-7; TRBD2 is a possible D gene (6 bases). Germline assignment: CDR1 SGHAT and CDR2 FQNNGV. Trimming left V 4 bases short and J 0 bases short, with 10 bases between. The CDR3 has 14 amino acids. The CDR3 coding sequence is TGTGCCAGCAGCTGGGGGGAGAGCTCCTACGAGCAGTACTTC. Its translation is CASSWGESSYEQYF. Variable domain in full (rest from reference TRBV11-2 and TRBJ2-7): EAGVAQSPRYKIIEKRQSVAFWCNPISGHATLYWYQQILGQGPKLLIQFQNNGVVDDSQLPKDRFSAERLKGVDSTLKIQPAKLEDSAVYLCASSWGESSYEQYFGPGTRLTVT.

The chain uses TRBV6-1 and TRBJ2-7, with 8 nucleotides matching TRBD2. The length of the CDR3 is 15 residues. Unmatched junction bases numbered 9, after V lost 1 base and J lost 7 bases. Germline V CDR1 and CDR2: MNHNS, SASEGT. Here the CDR3 reads CASSEDMSGGREQYF. CDR3 DNA sequence: TGTGCCAGCAGTGAAGACATGTCGGGGGGGCGAGAGCAGTACTTC.

This rearrangement joins TRBV7-8 to TRBJ1-4; D is possibly TRBD1 (6 bases). Looked up from germline, CDR1 is SGHVS and CDR2 is FQNEAQ. The V gene lost 6 bases and the J gene lost 8 bases, with 13 bases spanning the gap. CDR3 length: 13 residues. CDR3 region: CASRSGTSEKLFF. The CDR3 DNA reads as TGTGCCAGCAGATCCGGGACATCGGAAAAACTGTTTTTT. Full variable domain (outside the CDR3, taken from reference TRBV7-8 and TRBJ1-4): GAGVSQSPRYKVAKRGQDVALRCDPISGHVSLFWYQQALGQGPEFLTYFQNEAQLDKSGLPSDRFFAERPEGSVSTLKIQRTQQEDSAVYLCASRSGTSEKLFFGSGTQLSVL.

The genes are TRBV5-5 and TRBJ2-7, with 7 bases matching TRBD2. The V segment lost 0 bases and the J segment 2 bases; nucleotides outside the gene matches: 14. This CDR3 spans 18 amino acids. Germline assignment: CDR1 SGHKS and CDR2 YYEKEE (reference sequence). The CDR3 nucleotides are TGTGCCAGCAGCTTGGTAAGCTCCGTGGGCCGGGGGGCCTACGAGCAGTACTTC. It translates to CASSLVSSVGRGAYEQYF.

J is TRBJ2-7 and V is TRBV5-1; 7 bases are a match to TRBD2. The V segment lost 0 bases and the J segment 5 bases; nucleotides outside the gene matches: 11. CDR1 and CDR2 (germline): SGHRS, YFSETQ. CDR3 length: 16 residues. CDR3 region: CASSLVGGGRGDEQYF. CDR3 DNA sequence: TGCGCCAGCAGCTTGGTGGGGGGAGGGAGGGGCGACGAGCAGTACTTC.

The chain employs TRBV4-2 and TRBJ1-4; maybe TRBD1 (5 bases). CDR3 size: 15 residues. With 1 base removed from V and 4 bases from J, the gap between germline ends came to 10 bases. Germline CDR1 LGHNA, CDR2 YNFKEQ. In DNA form, the CDR3 reads TGTGCCAGCAGCCAAGCAGGGACTAATAATGAAAAACTGTTTTTT. Translation gives CASSQAGTNNEKLFF.